This passage covers 13 T cell receptor beta chains from one sample sequenced in a study of vaccination and CD4 T cells after COVID-19. The Oncomine TCR Beta short-read assay sequenced DNA from cultured CD4+ T cells. Each CDR3 protein is one row after TCRdb ran MiXCR on the PCR reads. The table records about 20,000 distinct CDR3 sequences, roughly half of them present only once. No antigen is known for these receptors. Regarding treatment: 10-day PBMC culture with coronavirus spike peptide pools or control peptides (ViraFEST assay). The material sequenced was CD4+ T cells from blood, cultured in vitro. These TCRs come from a human donor who had recovered from COVID-19.

The chain joins TRBV27 to TRBJ2-7; 7 bases line up with TRBD1. Germline V lookup: CDR1 MNHEY, CDR2 SMNVEV (reference sequence). The CDR3 runs to 15 residues. The V and J ends lost 11 bases and 9 bases, in that order; junction bases with no gene match: 22. The CDR3 loop is CASHPTGDRGKGQYF. As DNA, the CDR3 is TGTGCCTCCCACCCTACCGGGGACAGAGGAAAAGGGCAGTACTTC.

This chain uses TRBV12-3 or TRBV12-4 with TRBJ1-3; maybe TRBD1 (5 bases). This CDR3 comprises 15 residues. Trimming cost V 5 bases and J 0 bases, with 11 bases left between them. The CDR3: CASSQGALSGNTIYF. CDR3 nucleotides: TGTGCCAGCAGTCAAGGGGCCCTCTCTGGAAACACCATATATTTT.

The gene calls are TRBV6-1 and TRBJ1-3, with D perhaps TRBD1 (6 bases). Germline V gene data show CDR1 as MNHNS and CDR2 as SASEGT. The CDR3 spans 15 residues. V dropped 7 bases and J dropped 0 bases, with 13 bases sitting between them. The DNA of the CDR3 is TGTGCCAGCACTACAGGGCGAAACTCTGGAAACACCATATATTTT. Translation gives CASTTGRNSGNTIYF.

The chain is built from TRBV5-8 and TRBJ2-7; 9 bases map to TRBD1. CDR3 length: 14 amino acids. CDR1 is SGHTS and CDR2 is YDEGEE in the germline V gene. The ends lost 3 bases at V and 2 bases at J; junction bases unmatched: 3. This CDR3 is CASSSRQGAYEQYF. CDR3 nucleotides: TGTGCCAGCAGCTCCCGACAGGGGGCCTACGAGCAGTACTTC.

This chain connects TRBV7-8 to TRBJ1-1; D uncertain. The V end lost 5 bases, the J end lost 3 bases, and 13 bases lay between the germline ends. CDR1 SGHVS and CDR2 FQNEAQ come from the germline V gene. The length of the CDR3 is 14 residues. The CDR3: CASSLNGVDTEAFF. The CDR3, as DNA: TGTGCCAGCAGCCTTAACGGGGTGGACACTGAAGCTTTCTTT.

This chain connects TRBV30 to TRBJ1-2; TRBD1 aligns across 8 bases. The V gene end was trimmed by 3 bases and the J gene end by 8 bases; junction bases not matched to a gene: 8. Germline-derived CDR1 and CDR2 are GTSNPN and SVGIG (reference sequence). The CDR3 totals 13 residues. The CDR3 loop reads CAWSERTGRGYTF. DNA for the CDR3: TGTGCCTGGAGCGAAAGGACAGGGAGAGGCTACACCTTC.

The chain uses TRBV20-1 and TRBJ2-3, with D maybe TRBD2 (5 bases). CDR3 length equals 15 residues. Per the germline V gene, CDR1 is DFQATT and CDR2 is SNEGSKA (reference sequence). V was clipped by 6 bases and J by 0 bases, with 16 bases between them. CDR3 sequence reads: CSAYSGAGSTDTQYF. DNA of the CDR3: TGCAGTGCCTACTCGGGCGCGGGTAGCACAGATACGCAGTATTTT.

Only a few counts were recorded for this clonotype. The V call is TRBV15, the J call TRBJ2-5; TRBD2 matches 12 bases. From germline, CDR1 is LNHNV and CDR2 YYDKDF (reference sequence). The V and J ends lost 0 bases and 7 bases, in that order; junction bases with no gene match: 6. This CDR3 is built from 16 residues. In DNA form, the CDR3 reads TGTGCCACCAGCAGAGATCGACTAGCGGGAGTGGGGACCCAGTACTTC. Translation gives CATSRDRLAGVGTQYF.

The rearrangement links TRBV5-1 to TRBJ1-6; TRBD1 aligns across 11 bases. This CDR3 contains 17 residues. V lost 4 bases and J lost 5; bases outside the gene matches: 8. Germline V gives CDR1 SGHRS, CDR2 YFSETQ. CDR3 sequence (DNA): TGCGCCAGCAGCCGTTTTGGACAGGGGGCTAATAATTCACCCCTCCACTTT. Protein sequence: CASSRFGQGANNSPLHF.

The V and J genes are TRBV7-3 and TRBJ2-2; maybe TRBD2 (6 bases). The V end lost 5 bases, the J end lost 1 base, and 17 bases lay between the germline ends. The CDR3 runs 17 residues. Germline V gene data show CDR1 as SGHTA and CDR2 as FQGTGA. CDR3 nucleotide sequence: TGTGCCAGCAGCGCCCCCAATGGGACTTTGAACACCGGGGAGCTGTTTTTT. Protein sequence: CASSAPNGTLNTGELFF.

V and J are TRBV7-9 and TRBJ2-5, with TRBD1 matching 8 bases. Germline loops: CDR1 SEHNR, CDR2 FQNEAQ (reference sequence). CDR3 size: 15 residues. The V gene end was trimmed by 5 bases and the J gene end by 3 bases; junction bases not matched to a gene: 8. CDR3 DNA sequence: TGTGCCAGCAGCAAGACAGGGGAAAAGAAAGAGACCCAGTACTTC. Its translation is CASSKTGEKKETQYF. The whole variable domain, remainder taken from reference TRBV7-9 and TRBJ2-5, is DTGVSQNPRHKITKRGQNVTFRCDPISEHNRLYWYRQTLGQGPEFLTYFQNEAQLEKSRLLSDRFSAERPKGSFSTLEIQRTEQGDSAMYLCASSKTGEKKETQYFGPGTRLLVL.

This clonotype was seen a few times. The chain carries TRBV18 and TRBJ1-1, with a tentative D call TRBD1 (6 bases). Trimming cost V 1 base and J 4 bases, with 10 bases left between them. This CDR3 region has 14 residues. Germline CDR1 reads KGHSH; CDR2 reads LQKENI. CDR3 amino acids: CASSPREGGTEAFF. CDR3 nucleotides: TGTGCCAGCTCACCACGGGAGGGGGGCACTGAAGCTTTCTTT.

The genes are TRBV19 and TRBJ1-2; D uncertain. The V end lost 4 bases, the J end lost 10 bases, and 16 bases lay between the germline ends. The germline V gene has CDR1 LNHDA and CDR2 SQIVND (reference sequence). The CDR3 has 13 residues. CDR3 coding DNA: TGTGCCAGTAGTACCATCTACGACATATCCTACACCTTC. It codes for CASSTIYDISYTF. The full variable domain, rest sourced from reference TRBV19 and TRBJ1-2, is DGGITQSPKYLFRKEGQNVTLSCEQNLNHDAMYWYRQDPGQGLRLIYYSQIVNDFQKGDIAEGYSVSREKKESFPLTVTSAQKNPTAFYLCASSTIYDISYTFGSGTRLTVV.